This entry lists 24 T cell receptor beta chains sequenced from one sample in a study of T cells after yellow fever vaccination. TCRdb reprocessed the 5' RACE reads with MiXCR, giving one entry per CDR3 protein. The sample consists of about 400,000 distinct CDR3 sequences, about 6% of them appearing once. The sample here was PBMCs, taken 5 days after the yellow fever booster vaccination. The receptors were gathered from a man under 40 who received the YFV17D yellow fever vaccine.

V gene TRBV7-2 combines with J gene TRBJ2-3; TRBD2 might be the D (6 bases). The V gene's germline CDR1 is SGHTA and CDR2 FQGNSA. CDR3 length: 14 amino acids. The germline V and J ends were trimmed by 2 bases and 6 bases, with 12 bases remaining between them. CDR3 sequence: CASSLNGRGDTQYF. Here the CDR3 DNA reads TGTGCCAGCAGCTTAAACGGGAGAGGCGATACGCAGTATTTT.

This clonotype showed up many times. This chain uses TRBV5-1 with TRBJ2-5; tentatively, D is TRBD2 (6 bases). CDR3 length equals 14 residues. Trimming pared 2 bases from V and 4 bases from J, leaving 12 bases between. Germline V gene sequence: CDR1 SGHRS, CDR2 YFSETQ. In nucleotides, the CDR3 is TGCGCCAGCAGCTTCGCGGGAAGGGGAGAGACCCAGTACTTC. Translating gives CASSFAGRGETQYF. The whole variable domain, filled in from reference TRBV5-1 and TRBJ2-5, reads KAGVTQTPRYLIKTRGQQVTLSCSPISGHRSVSWYQQTPGQGLQFLFEYFSETQRNKGNFPGRFSGRQFSNSRSEMNVSTLELGDSALYLCASSFAGRGETQYFGPGTRLLVL.

This clonotype showed up just a few times. This chain links TRBV29-1 with TRBJ2-1, with D perhaps matching TRBD1 (5 bases). Germline V CDR1 and CDR2: SQVTM, ANQGSEA. V was cut by 1 base and J by 6 bases, with 13 bases left in between. CDR3 length equals 14 residues. The CDR3 DNA sequence: TGCAGCGTTGAAGCAGGGTTGAATGGCAATGAGCAGTTCTTC. Its protein is CSVEAGLNGNEQFF.

Only a few counts were recorded for this clonotype. The CDR3 nucleotides read TGCGCCAGCAGCCCTGAGGGGGCTAGCACAGATACGCAGTATTTT. Residues: CASSPEGASTDTQYF. The chain carries TRBV5-1 and TRBJ2-3; TRBD1 matches at 7 bases. The CDR3 runs to 15 residues. V lost 4 bases, J lost 0 bases, and 5 bases stayed unmatched. CDR1 SGHRS and CDR2 YFSETQ come from the germline V gene.

This sequence joins TRBV20-1 and TRBJ2-3, with 14 nucleotides matching TRBD2. V lost 1 base and J lost 1; bases outside the gene matches: 10. This CDR3 contains 19 residues. Germline assignment: CDR1 DFQATT and CDR2 SNEGSKA (reference sequence). Here the CDR3 reads CSARAVGTSGSGGTDTQYF. In nucleotides, the CDR3 is TGCAGTGCTAGAGCAGTTGGGACTAGCGGGAGCGGGGGCACAGATACGCAGTATTTT.

The rearrangement uses TRBV10-3 and TRBJ1-2; 7 bases fit TRBD1. With 5 bases clipped from V and 0 bases from J, the junction kept 3 bases outside the gene matches. From germline, CDR1 is ENHRY and CDR2 SYGVKD. The CDR3 consists of 14 residues. The CDR3 coding sequence is TGTGCCATCAGTCAGGGGGGGACTAACTATGGCTACACCTTC. Translation gives CAISQGGTNYGYTF.

This clonotype was seen only a few times. The CDR3 is CASGGGAPNTGELFF. Here the CDR3 DNA reads TGTGCCTCGGGAGGGGGGGCGCCGAACACCGGGGAGCTGTTTTTT. This chain joins TRBV24-1 and TRBJ2-2; TRBD2 matches 8 bases. With 12 bases clipped from V and 0 bases from J, the junction kept 8 bases outside the gene matches. Germline CDR1 and CDR2: KGHDR and SFDVKD. CDR3 length: 15 residues.

The V gene is TRBV12-3 or TRBV12-4, the J gene TRBJ2-1; D gene uncertain. The CDR3 is 14 amino acids. The V gene lost 5 bases and the J gene lost 8 bases, with 16 bases spanning the gap. The CDR3 DNA is TGTGCCAGCAGTCTCGTCGGTGGGTTACATGAGCAGTTCTTC. Its protein product is CASSLVGGLHEQFF.

This clonotype was detected only a few times. The chain joins TRBV27 to TRBJ1-4; 7 nucleotides agree with TRBD1. J was trimmed by 6 bases and V by 2 bases; bases with no gene match: 3. The CDR3 runs to 14 residues. Germline V CDR1 and CDR2: MNHEY, SMNVEV (reference sequence). The CDR3 DNA sequence: TGTGCCAGCAGTTTAAGAGGGGGCGATGAAAAACTGTTTTTT. This sequence encodes CASSLRGGDEKLFF. Based on the CDR3 plus reference TRBV27 and TRBJ1-4, the full variable domain is EAQVTQNPRYLITVTGKKLTVTCSQNMNHEYMSWYRQDPGLGLRQIYYSMNVEVTDKGDVPEGYKVSRKEKRNFPLILESPSPNQTSLYFCASSLRGGDEKLFFGSGTQLSVL.

This clonotype appeared a few times. The chain links TRBV19 to TRBJ2-7; the match to TRBD2 covers 14 bases. The junction had 5 bases not matched to a gene; V was cut back by 3 bases and J by 4 bases. The CDR3 contains 16 residues. Per the germline V gene, CDR1 is LNHDA and CDR2 is SQIVND (reference sequence). CDR3 sequence: CASSMFGTSGSYEQYF. The CDR3 bases are TGTGCCAGTAGTATGTTCGGGACTAGCGGGAGTTACGAGCAGTACTTC.

The sample holds a few counts of this clonotype. This sequence joins TRBV20-1 and TRBJ2-7; D ambiguous. The germline CDR1 and CDR2 sequences are DFQATT and SNEGSKA (reference sequence). V was pared by 0 bases and J by 2 bases, with 8 bases between. This CDR3 has 13 amino acids. The CDR3 region has the DNA TGCAGTGCTAGAGATCTAACAGCCTACGAGCAGTACTTC. Translation gives CSARDLTAYEQYF.

The DNA of the CDR3 is TGTGCCAGCAGCTTATTTTCTGGGACAGTCAATGAAAAACTGTTTTTT. Its protein is CASSLFSGTVNEKLFF. The chain carries TRBV7-2 and TRBJ1-4; 7 nucleotides match TRBD1. Per germline, CDR1 SGHTA and CDR2 FQGNSA. V was pared by 2 bases and J by 5 bases, with 8 bases of the junction left unmatched. The CDR3 totals 16 residues.

This clonotype showed up many times. The chain has TRBV11-2 and TRBJ2-7, with D unclear. CDR3 length equals 15 residues. Germline V gives CDR1 SGHAT, CDR2 FQNNGV. V lost 0 bases to trimming and J lost 3 bases, with 12 bases between them. The CDR3 spells CASSLDRARNYEQYF. The CDR3 nucleotides read TGTGCCAGCAGCTTAGACCGCGCAAGGAACTACGAGCAGTACTTC.

This clonotype was picked up a small number of times. The J gene is TRBJ2-5, the V gene TRBV19, with D possibly being TRBD1 (6 bases). The length of the CDR3 is 15 residues. The germline V gene encodes CDR1 LNHDA and CDR2 SQIVND (reference sequence). Trimming shortened V by 5 bases and J by 4 bases, and 17 bases separated the two germline ends. The CDR3 DNA reads as TGTGCCAGTAGTCCTGGGACATTGAGGGGAGAGACCCAGTACTTC. It codes for CASSPGTLRGETQYF.

In its sample, this clonotype was seen a few times. CDR3 nucleotides: TGCGCCAGCAGCTTGGCGTCGTCGAACAATGAGCAGTTCTTC. Encoded protein: CASSLASSNNEQFF. The rearrangement uses TRBV5-1 and TRBJ2-1; D gene unclear. Germline V CDR1 and CDR2: SGHRS, YFSETQ. CDR3 length: 14 amino acids. The V end was cut by 0 bases, the J end by 5 bases, with 9 bases between.

In its sample, this clonotype was seen a few times. CDR3 region: CSASRGNEQFF. CDR3 nucleotides: TGCAGTGCTAGTAGAGGCAATGAGCAGTTCTTC. This chain joins TRBV20-1 and TRBJ2-1, with no clear D. Germline V CDR1 and CDR2: DFQATT, SNEGSKA (reference sequence). V was clipped by 3 bases and J by 6 bases, with 6 bases between them. The CDR3 consists of 11 residues.

This clonotype was seen a few times. The chain links TRBV19 to TRBJ1-4, with 9 bases lining up with TRBD1. CDR1 LNHDA and CDR2 SQIVND come from the germline V gene (reference sequence). The junction had 7 bases not matched to a gene; V was cut back by 5 bases and J by 6 bases. This CDR3 is built from 15 residues. The CDR3 nucleotides are TGTGCCAGTAGTCGGACACAGGGGGCGCATGAAAAACTGTTTTTT. Protein sequence: CASSRTQGAHEKLFF.

The gene calls are TRBV7-8 and TRBJ2-1; 10 nucleotides agree with TRBD2. This CDR3 spans 13 amino acids. Germline V gives CDR1 SGHVS, CDR2 FQNEAQ. J lost 10 bases, V lost 4 bases, and 4 bases had no gene match. As DNA, the CDR3 is TGTGCCAGCAGCTCCGTAGCGGGAGGAGAGCAGTTCTTC. Translating gives CASSSVAGGEQFF. Looking up the rest from reference TRBV7-8 and TRBJ2-1 gives the full variable domain: GAGVSQSPRYKVAKRGQDVALRCDPISGHVSLFWYQQALGQGPEFLTYFQNEAQLDKSGLPSDRFFAERPEGSVSTLKIQRTQQEDSAVYLCASSSVAGGEQFFGPGTRLTVL.

This clonotype was counted only a few times. This chain links TRBV5-1 with TRBJ2-2; D unclear. This CDR3 comprises 17 residues. V was trimmed by 0 bases and J by 3 bases, leaving 15 bases between them. Germline values: CDR1 SGHRS, CDR2 YFSETQ. The CDR3 bases are TGCGCCAGCAGCTTGGTTGCCCGGATTTTGGACACCGGGGAGCTGTTTTTT. This encodes CASSLVARILDTGELFF.

The V call is TRBV29-1, the J call TRBJ2-7, with D perhaps given as TRBD1 or TRBD2 (5 bases each). Trimming removed 6 bases from V and 4 bases from J, with 16 bases in between. CDR3 length: 13 amino acids. Germline V lookup: CDR1 SQVTM, CDR2 ANQGSEA. This CDR3 is CSVGSGTQYEQYF. The CDR3 nucleotides are TGCAGCGTAGGATCCGGGACGCAGTACGAGCAGTACTTC.

The sample holds many counts of this clonotype. J is TRBJ1-1 and V is TRBV18; no clear D. Trimming shortened V by 3 bases and J by 7 bases, and 12 bases separated the two germline ends. The V gene's germline CDR1 is KGHSH and CDR2 LQKENI. This CDR3 contains 13 residues. The CDR3, as DNA: TGTGCCAGCTCACCGATGAGGGATAGTGAAGCTTTCTTT. It yields the protein CASSPMRDSEAFF.

Regarding this clonotype: The missing conserved phenylalanine or tryptophan at the end of this CDR3 makes a read error likely. The genes are TRBV11-2 and TRBJ2-5, with 14 bases that match TRBD2. The CDR3 has 18 residues. J gave up 0 bases and V 2 bases, and 5 bases lay outside the gene matches. Per germline, CDR1 SGHAT and CDR2 FQNNGV. The CDR3 DNA reads TGTGCCAGCAGCTTAAGGTGGGGACTAGCGGGAGACCAAGAGACCCAGTACTTG. Protein sequence: CASSLRWGLAGDQETQYL.

This clonotype was seen a handful of times. The rearrangement uses TRBV2 and TRBJ2-1; D perhaps matches TRBD1 (6 bases). The ends were cut back, 3 bases at V and 1 base at J, with 10 bases in the middle. CDR3 length: 15 residues. Germline V lookup: CDR1 SNHLY, CDR2 FYNNEI. The CDR3, as DNA: TGTGCCAGCAGTGACGAAGGACAGTCCTACAATGAGCAGTTCTTC. Amino acids: CASSDEGQSYNEQFF. The full variable domain, completed using reference TRBV2 and TRBJ2-1, is EPEVTQTPSHQVTQMGQEVILRCVPISNHLYFYWYRQILGQKVEFLVSFYNNEISEKSEIFDDQFSVERPDGSNFTLKIRSTKLEDSAMYFCASSDEGQSYNEQFFGPGTRLTVL.

The chain links TRBV12-3 or TRBV12-4 to TRBJ2-2, with TRBD2 identical over 10 bases. V trimming: 7 bases; J trimming: 6 bases; junction bases outside the gene matches: 5. The CDR3 has 14 residues. CDR3 loop: CASTSGTSAGELFF. The CDR3 DNA is TGTGCCAGCACTTCCGGGACTAGCGCCGGGGAGCTGTTTTTT.